This T cell receptor beta chain comes out of a study of blood T cell repertoires in COVID-19. Study information: Sources were T cells, B-cell-depleted T cells, or PBMCs; the material itself was cDNA or gDNA.

This CDR3 has 13 amino acids. Germline loops: CDR1 GTSNPN, CDR2 SVGIG (reference sequence). The V gene lost 2 bases and the J gene lost 1 base, with 7 bases spanning the gap. Profiled with immunoSEQ multiplex PCR; TCRdb holds only in-frame clones, not every one. The sample carries 140,000 to 150,000 clones, 80% recorded once. The J gene is TRBJ2-3, the V gene TRBV30; TRBD1 is a possible D gene (5 bases). Source material: peripheral blood. The clonotype comes from a man between 60 and 75 years old with active or convalescent COVID-19. This CDR3 reads CAWSLGGTDTQYF. As DNA, the CDR3 is TGTGCCTGGAGTTTAGGGGGCACAGATACGCAGTATTTT.